The clone carrying this TCR beta chain was counted only a few times. Its cognate antigen is unknown. A split of CD4+ cells into CD45RA+ naive and CD45RA-negative memory subsets was performed. This entry is derived from a study of shared clonotypes between healthy human individuals. Study results and limitations: Researchers found naive subsets generally carried larger estimated richness than memory subsets. Clonotypes shared by all four donors outscored non-shared clonotypes in generation probability. Between a handful of donors, naive CD4 clonotypes were shared at a level of about 5%.

This table comes from immunoSEQ multiplex PCR, and its TCRdb copy is limited to in-frame clones, with some not included. This table holds roughly 1,000,000 clones, 75% to 80% found once. CDR1 MGHRA and CDR2 YSYEKL come from the germline V gene. This CDR3 is built from 12 residues. V shed 4 bases and J shed 6 bases, with 10 bases lying between them. The specimen was memory CD4+ T cells from PBMCs. Subset noted: CD45RA-negative fraction. The clonotype was recovered from a young man in good health. Some clones in this sample may be carry-over from other donors' samples. The chain has TRBV4-1 and TRBJ2-7; D is uncertain. The CDR3 DNA reads TGCGCCAGCAGCCCCCGTTCCGGCGAGCAGTACTTC. Translating gives CASSPRSGEQYF.